The clone carrying this T cell receptor beta chain was counted a single time. At one end the junction does not follow the germline gene, possibly because of a read error. CDR1 is SNHLY, CDR2 FYNNEI, per germline. The CDR3 covers 13 residues. The authors extracted at least 6 micrograms of total RNA per sample. This sample is drawn from a study of blood T cells in healthy people across ages. A second PCR, run for roughly 7 to 12 cycles, used a sample-barcoded 5' primer plus a J-beta primer mix. Each CDR3 protein gets one entry after TCRdb re-called the 5' RACE reads with MiXCR. The table shows about 1.5 million distinct CDR3 sequences, with about 40% occurring only once.

The sequencing input was blood. The J gene is TRBJ1-2, the V gene TRBV2; D unclear. The TCR comes from a woman aged 18-35 years in good health. The CDR3 reads CASREDTLGGYTF. The CDR3 bases are TGTGCCAGCAGAGAAGACACCCTCGGGGGCTACACCTTC.